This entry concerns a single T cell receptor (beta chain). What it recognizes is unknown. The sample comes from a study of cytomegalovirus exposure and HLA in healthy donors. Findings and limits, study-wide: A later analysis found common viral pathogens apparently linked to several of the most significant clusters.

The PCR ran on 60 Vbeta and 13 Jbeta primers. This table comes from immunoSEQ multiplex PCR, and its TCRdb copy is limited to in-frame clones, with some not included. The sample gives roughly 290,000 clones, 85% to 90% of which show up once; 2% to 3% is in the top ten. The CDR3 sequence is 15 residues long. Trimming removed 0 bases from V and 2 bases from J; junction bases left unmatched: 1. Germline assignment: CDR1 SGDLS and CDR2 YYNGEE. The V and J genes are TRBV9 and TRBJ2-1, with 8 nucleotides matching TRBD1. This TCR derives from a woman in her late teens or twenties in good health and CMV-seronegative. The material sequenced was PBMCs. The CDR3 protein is CASSVETGAYNEQFF. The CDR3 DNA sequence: TGTGCCAGCAGCGTAGAGACAGGGGCCTACAATGAGCAGTTCTTC.